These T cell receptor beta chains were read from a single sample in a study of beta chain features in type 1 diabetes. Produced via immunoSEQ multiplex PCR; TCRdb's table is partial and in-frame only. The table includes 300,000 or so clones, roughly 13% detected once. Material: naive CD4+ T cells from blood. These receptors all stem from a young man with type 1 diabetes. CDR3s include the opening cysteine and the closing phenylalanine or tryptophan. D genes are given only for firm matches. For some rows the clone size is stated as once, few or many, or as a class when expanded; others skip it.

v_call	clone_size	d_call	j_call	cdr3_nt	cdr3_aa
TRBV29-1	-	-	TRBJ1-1	TGCAGCGTACAAAGGACAGAGAACACTGAAGCTTTCTTT	CSVQRTENTEAFF
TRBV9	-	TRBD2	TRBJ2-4	TGTGCCAGCAGCCCGGGACTAGCGGAAAACATTCAGTACTTC	CASSPGLAENIQYF
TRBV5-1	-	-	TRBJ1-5	TGCGCCAGCAGCTTAAACGGGAATCAGCCCCAGCATTTT	CASSLNGNQPQHF
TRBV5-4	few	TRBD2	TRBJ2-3	TGTGCCAGCAGCTTGGTTCTAGCGGGGTTAACAGATACGCAGTATTTT	CASSLVLAGLTDTQYF
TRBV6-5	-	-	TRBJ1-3	TGTGCCAGCAGTTACGGAGACGCTGGAAACACCATATATTTT	CASSYGDAGNTIYF
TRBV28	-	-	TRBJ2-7	TGTGCCAGCAGTTTACTGACAGACTACGAGCAGTACTTC	CASSLLTDYEQYF
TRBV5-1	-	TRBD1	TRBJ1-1	TGCGCCAGCAGCTTGGAAGGGGGCGGAACTGAAGCTTTCTTT	CASSLEGGGTEAFF
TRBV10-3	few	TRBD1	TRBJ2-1	TGTGCCATCACTGGGACAGGGGGCGTTGAGCAGTTCTTC	CAITGTGGVEQFF
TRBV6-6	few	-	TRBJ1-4	TGTGCCAGCAGTTTCCAGGGTGAAAGAAATGAAAAACTGTTTTTT	CASSFQGERNEKLFF
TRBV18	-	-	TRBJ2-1	TGTGCCAGCTCACGTCAGCGGGCCTACAATGAGCAGTTCTTC	CASSRQRAYNEQFF
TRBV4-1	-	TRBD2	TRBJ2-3	TGCGCCAGCAGCCAAAGGACTAGCGGGGCTAGCACAGATACGCAGTATTTT	CASSQRTSGASTDTQYF
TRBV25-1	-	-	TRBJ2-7	TGTGCCAGCAAAGACAGGTTCTACGAGCAGTACTTC	CASKDRFYEQYF
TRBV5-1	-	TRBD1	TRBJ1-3	TGCGCCAGCAGCTTGCGGCAGGGGGGCAATGGAAACACCATATATTTT	CASSLRQGGNGNTIYF
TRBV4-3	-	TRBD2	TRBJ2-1	TGCGCCAGCAGCCAAGACTCCGGGAGGGCCAGGGATGAGCAGTTCTTC	CASSQDSGRARDEQFF
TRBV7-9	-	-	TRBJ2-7	TGTGCCAGCAGCTGGGTTAGCGCACACCGGGACGAGCAGTACTTC	CASSWVSAHRDEQYF
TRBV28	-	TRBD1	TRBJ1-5	TGTGCCAGCAGCCGGACAGGGAAAAATCAGCCCCAGCATTTT	CASSRTGKNQPQHF
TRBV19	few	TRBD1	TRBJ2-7	TGTGCCAGTAGTCGGACAGGGAGCTCCTACGAGCAGTACTTC	CASSRTGSSYEQYF
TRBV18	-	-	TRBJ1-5	TGTGCCAGCTCACCATTGTCAGATAGCAATCAGCCCCAGCATTTT	CASSPLSDSNQPQHF
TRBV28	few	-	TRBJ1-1	TGTGCCAGCATTTACGGAGACACTGAAGCTTTCTTT	CASIYGDTEAFF
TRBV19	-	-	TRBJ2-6	TGTGCCAGTAGTATAGCCCTCGGGTCTGGGGCCAACGTCCTGACTTTC	CASSIALGSGANVLTF
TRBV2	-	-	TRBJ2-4	TGTGCCAGCAGTGATAGAAACATTCAGTACTTC	CASSDRNIQYF
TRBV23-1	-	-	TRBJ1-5	TGCGCCAGCAGTCACGAGCAGGGGCGCGAAAATCAGCCCCAGCATTTT	CASSHEQGRENQPQHF
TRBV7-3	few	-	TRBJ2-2	TGTGCCAGCAGCACCATTCCTCGGGTTTCGAACACCGGGGAGCTGTTTTTT	CASSTIPRVSNTGELFF